Below, 9 T cell receptor beta chains from the same sample are listed, as sequenced in a study of neoadjuvant nivolumab and ipilimumab in lung cancer. This table comes from immunoSEQ multiplex PCR, and its TCRdb copy is limited to in-frame clones, with some not included. The data show about 38,000 clones, 89% seen once. Sequencing was performed on peripheral blood, taken before neoadjuvant nivolumab, alone or with ipilimumab. Every receptor here comes from an adult with non-small cell lung cancer.

The rearrangement links TRBV11-2 to TRBJ2-1; the D is unclear. This CDR3 has 11 amino acids. CDR1 is SGHAT, CDR2 FQNNGV, per germline. V lost 3 bases, J lost 5 bases, and 2 bases lay in between. The CDR3 region is CASSLDNEQFF. The DNA for the CDR3 is TGTGCCAGCAGCTTGGACAATGAGCAGTTCTTC. Supplemented by reference TRBV11-2 and TRBJ2-1, the full variable domain reads EAGVAQSPRYKIIEKRQSVAFWCNPISGHATLYWYQQILGQGPKLLIQFQNNGVVDDSQLPKDRFSAERLKGVDSTLKIQPAKLEDSAVYLCASSLDNEQFFGPGTRLTVL.

The chain couples TRBV2 to TRBJ2-1; D call uncertain. This CDR3 spans 12 amino acids. V was shortened by 3 bases and J by 10 bases, with 10 bases between the two germline ends. CDR1 is SNHLY, CDR2 FYNNEI, per germline. CDR3 in amino acids: CASSDFLKEQFF. CDR3 sequence (DNA): TGTGCCAGCAGTGACTTTCTAAAGGAGCAGTTCTTC.

This chain uses TRBV2 with TRBJ2-3, with D perhaps matching TRBD1 (6 bases). The CDR3 is made up of 14 amino acids. V was clipped by 5 bases and J by 3 bases, with 12 bases between them. Germline assignment: CDR1 SNHLY and CDR2 FYNNEI. CDR3 region: CASSTGHSTDTQYF. CDR3 DNA: TGTGCCAGCAGTACGGGACATTCAACAGATACGCAGTATTTT.

The chain recombines TRBV5-1 with TRBJ2-3; weak D call: TRBD1 (6 bases). From germline, CDR1 is SGHRS and CDR2 YFSETQ. The CDR3 is 17 amino acids. Between the trimmed V and J ends, which lost 3 bases and 2 bases, there was a span of 19 bases. CDR3 region: CASSWGLRTGPTDTQYF. The CDR3 DNA follows: TGCGCCAGCAGCTGGGGGCTCCGGACTGGACCCACAGATACGCAGTATTTT.

This clone was counted only a few times. V is TRBV28 and J is TRBJ2-3; D unresolved. This CDR3 is 14 amino acids long. Looked up from germline, CDR1 is MDHEN and CDR2 is SYDVKM. CDR3 DNA sequence: TGTTCCCTGGAACGGGCGGAGAGCACAGATACGCAGTATTTT. Amino acids: CSLERAESTDTQYF.

V usage is TRBV11-2 and J usage is TRBJ1-4; D might be TRBD1 (6 bases). The germline V gene encodes CDR1 SGHAT and CDR2 FQNNGV. With 2 bases removed from V and 4 bases from J, the gap between germline ends came to 11 bases. The CDR3 has 15 amino acids. CDR3 sequence: CASSLMQGSNEKLFF. CDR3 nucleotides: TGTGCCAGCAGCTTAATGCAGGGGAGTAATGAAAAACTGTTTTTT.

The chain couples TRBV7-8 to TRBJ1-3, with 8 bases identical to TRBD1. Germline V lookup: CDR1 SGHVS, CDR2 FQNEAQ. Trimming cost V 4 bases and J 4 bases; bases outside gene matches: 3. The CDR3 loop spans 14 amino acids. The CDR3 is CASSYRGSGNTIYF. CDR3 DNA: TGTGCCAGCAGCTACAGGGGGTCAGGAAACACCATATATTTT.

This chain uses TRBV4-2 with TRBJ2-7; either TRBD1 or TRBD2 may fit D (6 bases each). The V end was cut by 5 bases, the J end by 1 base, with 18 bases between. This CDR3 has 16 residues. Per the germline V gene, CDR1 is LGHNA and CDR2 is YNFKEQ. The CDR3 loop is CASSGSGGTPSYEQYF. The CDR3 DNA reads as TGTGCCAGCAGCGGAAGTGGCGGGACACCATCCTACGAGCAGTACTTC.

The V call is TRBV28, the J call TRBJ2-1; D uncertain. Trimming stripped 3 bases from V and 9 bases from J, with 12 bases between. This CDR3 contains 13 residues. CDR1 MDHEN and CDR2 SYDVKM come from the germline V gene. The CDR3 bases are TGTGCCAGCAGTTTCTCTACGCCTTTTGAGCAGTTCTTC. It specifies CASSFSTPFEQFF. Full variable domain (missing parts from reference TRBV28 and TRBJ2-1): DVKVTQSSRYLVKRTGEKVFLECVQDMDHENMFWYRQDPGLGLRLIYFSYDVKMKEKGDIPEGYSVSREKKERFSLILESASTNQTSMYLCASSFSTPFEQFFGPGTRLTVL.